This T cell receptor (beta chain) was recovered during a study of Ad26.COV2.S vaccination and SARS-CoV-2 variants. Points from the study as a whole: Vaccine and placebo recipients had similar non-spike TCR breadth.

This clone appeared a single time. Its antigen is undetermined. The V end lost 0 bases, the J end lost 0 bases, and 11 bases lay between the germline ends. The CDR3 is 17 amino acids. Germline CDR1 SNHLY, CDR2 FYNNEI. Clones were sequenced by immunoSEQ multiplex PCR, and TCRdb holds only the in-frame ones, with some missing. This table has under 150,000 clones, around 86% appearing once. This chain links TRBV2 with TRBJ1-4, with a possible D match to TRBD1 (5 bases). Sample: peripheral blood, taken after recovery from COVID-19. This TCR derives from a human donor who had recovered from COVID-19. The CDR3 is CASSEAGAAATNEKLFF. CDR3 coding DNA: TGTGCCAGCAGTGAAGCAGGGGCCGCTGCAACTAATGAAAAACTGTTTTTT.